Below are 19 T cell receptor beta chains sequenced from a single sample in a study of PD-1 blockade in classical Hodgkin lymphoma (dated by TCRdb to about 2020). Library method: the immunoSEQ multiplex PCR assay. TCRdb's version of the immuneACCESS table is confined to in-frame rearrangements and falls short of the full clone set. An unresolved V gene accounts for under half of the shortfall where checked; the remainder is of unknown origin. The sample records tens of thousands of clones, 90% of which are singletons. The ten largest make up around 2.7% of the sample. The time point label corresponds to: cycle 4 day 1 (C4D1), after six to seven weeks of nivolumab. Every trial patient had relapsed after autologous stem cell transplantation, and cohorts A, B and C differed in prior brentuximab vedotin exposure. Sample: peripheral blood mononuclear cells (PBMCs), taken before the fourth cycle of nivolumab. The receptors come from a human donor with classical Hodgkin lymphoma.

The CDR3 region is CASSTYRGGEKLFF. The CDR3, as DNA: TGTGCCAGTAGTACCTACAGGGGTGGTGAAAAACTGTTTTTT. This chain joins TRBV19 and TRBJ1-4, with 7 nucleotides matching TRBD1. Per the germline V gene, CDR1 is LNHDA and CDR2 is SQIVND (reference sequence). The trim removed 4 bases at V and 7 bases at J, leaving 6 bases unmatched. The CDR3 contains 14 residues.

In the case of this clone: The junction and the germline gene differ at one end; a read error may be behind it. This chain connects TRBV4-3 to TRBJ2-1; D might be TRBD2 (6 bases). The CDR3 has 18 amino acids. CDR1 is LGHNA and CDR2 is YSLEER in the germline V gene. DNA of the CDR3: TGCGCCAGCGGCCAAGAGGGAATGACTAGTTTCCCCTACAATGAGCAGTTCTTC. Encoded protein: CASGQEGMTSFPYNEQFF.

This chain links TRBV5-1 with TRBJ2-5; D is tentatively TRBD1 or TRBD2 (6 bases each). Germline lookup yields CDR1 SGHRS and CDR2 YFSETQ. This CDR3 has 16 residues. V was trimmed by 0 bases and J by 2 bases, leaving 14 bases between them. DNA of the CDR3: TGCGCCAGCAGCTTGGCCGGGGGCGAGGGGCAAGAGACCCAGTACTTC. This translates into CASSLAGGEGQETQYF.

The rearrangement links TRBV6-4 to TRBJ2-3; 12 nucleotides align to TRBD2. The junction had 14 bases not matched to a gene; V was cut back by 5 bases and J by 2 bases. CDR1 is MRHNA and CDR2 is SNTAGT in the germline V gene. This CDR3 has 19 residues. The CDR3 region has the DNA TGTGCCAGCAGTCCCGGACTAGCGGGGCGAAGATTTAACACAGATACGCAGTATTTT. Translating it yields CASSPGLAGRRFNTDTQYF.

The chain links TRBV4-1 to TRBJ2-3, with 12 bases lining up with TRBD2. Per germline, CDR1 MGHRA and CDR2 YSYEKL. This CDR3 contains 19 residues. V lost 0 bases, J lost 2 bases, and 9 bases stayed unmatched. CDR3 loop: CASSQDGTSGGTYTDTQYF. The CDR3 region has the DNA TGCGCCAGCAGCCAAGATGGAACTAGCGGGGGGACCTACACAGATACGCAGTATTTT.

The chain has TRBV9 and TRBJ1-1; no reliable D call. Trimming took off 0 bases at V and 0 bases at J, with 3 bases between the two ends. The germline CDR1 and CDR2 sequences are SGDLS and YYNGEE. The CDR3 extends over 13 amino acids. CDR3 coding DNA: TGTGCCAGCAGCGTAGTCGTGAACACTGAAGCTTTCTTT. Its translation is CASSVVVNTEAFF.

This chain connects TRBV5-4 to TRBJ1-4; D is unclear. The CDR3 covers 18 residues. Trimming stripped 0 bases from V and 0 bases from J, with 15 bases between. From germline, CDR1 is SGHNT and CDR2 YYREEE (reference sequence). The CDR3 sequence: CASSLVRTTPSTNEKLFF. The CDR3 DNA reads TGTGCCAGCAGCTTGGTGAGGACTACCCCTTCAACTAATGAAAAACTGTTTTTT.

This clone was observed a single time. J is TRBJ2-7 and V is TRBV4-2; D tentatively reads TRBD1 or TRBD2 (5 bases each). This CDR3 has 15 residues. Trimming cost V 0 bases and J 3 bases, with 12 bases left between them. The germline V gene encodes CDR1 LGHNA and CDR2 YNFKEQ. CDR3 sequence reads: CASSQDAGRGYEQYF. CDR3 nucleotide sequence: TGTGCCAGCAGCCAAGATGCGGGTAGGGGCTACGAGCAGTACTTC.

The J gene is TRBJ2-4, the V gene TRBV5-1, with D perhaps TRBD1 (6 bases). Germline assignment: CDR1 SGHRS and CDR2 YFSETQ. Deletions cut 1 base from V and 1 base from J, with 9 bases between. This CDR3 comprises 15 residues. CDR3 in amino acids: CASSLIQGAKNIQYF. CDR3 nucleotides: TGCGCCAGCAGCTTGATTCAGGGGGCCAAAAACATTCAGTACTTC.

This clone was recorded only once. The chain employs TRBV5-1 and TRBJ1-1; D might be TRBD1 (6 bases). V was clipped by 0 bases and J by 3 bases, with 9 bases between them. Germline assignment: CDR1 SGHRS and CDR2 YFSETQ. The CDR3 spans 14 residues. CDR3 sequence: CASSLVQGHTEAFF. As DNA, the CDR3 is TGCGCCAGCAGCTTGGTTCAGGGGCACACTGAAGCTTTCTTT. The variable domain in full, completed from reference TRBV5-1 and TRBJ1-1, reads KAGVTQTPRYLIKTRGQQVTLSCSPISGHRSVSWYQQTPGQGLQFLFEYFSETQRNKGNFPGRFSGRQFSNSRSEMNVSTLELGDSALYLCASSLVQGHTEAFFGQGTRLTVV.

The V and J genes are TRBV30 and TRBJ1-4; D unresolved. CDR3 size: 14 residues. Trimming removed 1 base at V and 4 bases at J, with 10 bases between. Per the germline V gene, CDR1 is GTSNPN and CDR2 is SVGIG (reference sequence). The CDR3 protein is CAWSGRKSNEKLFF. The CDR3 DNA sequence: TGTGCCTGGAGTGGGAGGAAGAGTAATGAAAAACTGTTTTTT.

This clone was seen a single time. The CDR3 nucleotides read TGTGCCAGCAGCAAAGAAGACAGAAAAGGCTACACCTTC. Translating gives CASSKEDRKGYTF. The J gene is TRBJ1-2, the V gene TRBV21-1; the D segment call TRBD1 is taken from the table without a DNA check. TRBV21-1 is a documented pseudogene. The CDR3 is 13 residues long.

The J gene is TRBJ1-6, the V gene TRBV27, with TRBD1 identical over 9 bases. Unmatched junction bases numbered 10, after V lost 7 bases and J lost 6 bases. The CDR3 consists of 16 residues. The germline V gene has CDR1 MNHEY and CDR2 SMNVEV (reference sequence). CDR3 DNA sequence: TGTGCCAGCAACGACCCCGGGACAGGGCCTAATTCACCCCTCCACTTT. This gives the protein CASNDPGTGPNSPLHF.

The table lists this clone with a count of one. The chain joins TRBV7-2 to TRBJ2-1, with no clear D. V shed 6 bases and J shed 4 bases, with 7 bases lying between them. Germline CDR1 and CDR2: SGHTA and FQGNSA. The CDR3 has 12 amino acids. The CDR3 DNA is TGTGCCAGCAGGACGGAATACAATGAGCAGTTCTTC. It encodes CASRTEYNEQFF.

The chain is built from TRBV7-8 and TRBJ2-7, with TRBD1 matching over 9 bases. Trimming cost V 5 bases and J 6 bases; bases outside gene matches: 11. Germline V gene data show CDR1 as SGHVS and CDR2 as FQNEAQ. The CDR3 has 15 residues. The DNA for the CDR3 is TGTGCCAGCAGCCCGAGGGGGACAGGGTTTATCGAGCAGTACTTC. Residues: CASSPRGTGFIEQYF.

The J gene is TRBJ2-2, the V gene TRBV19, with TRBD1 matching 8 bases. From germline, CDR1 is LNHDA and CDR2 SQIVND (reference sequence). V lost 10 bases, J lost 3 bases, and 13 bases stayed unmatched. CDR3 size: 16 residues. The CDR3 DNA reads TGTGCCACCGAGGATCGACAGGGGTGGTACACCGGGGAGCTGTTTTTT. Translation gives CATEDRQGWYTGELFF.

The J gene is TRBJ1-1, the V gene TRBV5-4; 9 bases are shared with TRBD1. Germline CDR1 and CDR2: SGHNT and YYREEE (reference sequence). This CDR3 comprises 16 residues. The ends lost 0 bases at V and 5 bases at J; junction bases unmatched: 8. CDR3 in amino acids: CASSLDLVQGATEAFF. The CDR3 DNA sequence: TGTGCCAGCAGCTTGGATTTGGTACAGGGGGCGACTGAAGCTTTCTTT.

The chain carries TRBV19 and TRBJ1-2; maybe TRBD1 (5 bases). Germline assignment: CDR1 LNHDA and CDR2 SQIVND (reference sequence). The CDR3 covers 14 residues. Trimming took off 8 bases at V and 6 bases at J, with 19 bases between the two ends. The CDR3 nucleotides are TGTGCCAGTGGTACTGTTTGGGGGGAGGATGGCTACACCTTC. Translated: CASGTVWGEDGYTF.

CDR3 nucleotides: TGTGCCAGCGGGGGACAGGGGATCGTCTATGGCTACACCTTC. It codes for CASGGQGIVYGYTF. The rearrangement uses TRBV7-2 and TRBJ1-2; TRBD1 matches 10 bases. The CDR3 is 14 residues long. Germline CDR1 SGHTA, CDR2 FQGNSA. Losses at the gene ends were 8 bases for V and 4 bases for J; bases not matched to a gene: 7.